These 13 T cell receptor beta chains share one sample of origin, sequenced in a study of PD-1 blockade in classical Hodgkin lymphoma. Clones were sequenced by immunoSEQ multiplex PCR, and TCRdb holds only the in-frame ones, with some missing. The repertoire holds more than 8,000 clones, roughly 89% seen once, with under 40% in the top ten. Time point denoted: cycle 4 day 1 (C4D1), after 5 to 7 weeks of nivolumab. All patients experienced relapse after autologous stem cell transplantation, and brentuximab vedotin exposure was variable. The sequencing used peripheral blood mononuclear cells (PBMCs), collected before the fourth cycle of nivolumab. All receptors derive from a human donor with classical Hodgkin lymphoma.

V usage is TRBV27 and J usage is TRBJ2-7, with 9 bases identical to TRBD1. J was trimmed by 0 bases and V by 6 bases; bases with no gene match: 6. CDR1 MNHEY and CDR2 SMNVEV come from the germline V gene (reference sequence). The CDR3 is made up of 15 amino acids. CDR3 nucleotide sequence: TGTGCCAGCAGAGACAGGGGGTTAAGCTCCTACGAGCAGTACTTC. This gives the protein CASRDRGLSSYEQYF.

The gene calls are TRBV4-1 and TRBJ1-1; D possibly corresponds to TRBD1 (6 bases). Germline values: CDR1 MGHRA, CDR2 YSYEKL. The CDR3 consists of 20 residues. Trimming shortened V by 0 bases and J by 0 bases, and 23 bases separated the two germline ends. Here the CDR3 reads CASSQEGFPFRGALNTEAFF. In DNA, the CDR3 is TGCGCCAGCAGCCAAGAGGGTTTTCCCTTCCGGGGGGCCCTGAACACTGAAGCTTTCTTT.

This clone showed up just once. The rearrangement joins TRBV29-1 to TRBJ2-7, with D uncertain. CDR3 length: 14 amino acids. The ends were cut back, 1 base at V and 6 bases at J, with 16 bases in the middle. The V gene's germline CDR1 is SQVTM and CDR2 ANQGSEA. The DNA for the CDR3 is TGCAGCGTTGAAGGTCTGGCAGGCCGCAGCGAGCAGTACTTC. This encodes CSVEGLAGRSEQYF.

The V gene is TRBV7-6, the J gene TRBJ2-1, with 7 nucleotides matching TRBD2. V shed 1 base and J 10 bases; nucleotides not matched to a gene: 4. In germline, CDR1 is SGHVS, CDR2 FNYEAQ. The CDR3 sequence is 13 residues long. The CDR3 protein is CASSLGTSAEQFF. The CDR3 coding sequence is TGTGCCAGCAGCTTAGGAACTAGCGCCGAGCAGTTCTTC.

The V gene is TRBV28, the J gene TRBJ2-6, with 7 bases matching TRBD1. V trimming: 6 bases; J trimming: 0 bases; junction bases outside the gene matches: 11. The V gene's germline CDR1 is MDHEN and CDR2 SYDVKM. The CDR3 sequence is 18 residues long. Here the CDR3 DNA reads TGTGCCAGCAGGCGACTCCGGGACAGCCTCTCTGGGGCCAACGTCCTGACTTTC. Translating gives CASRRLRDSLSGANVLTF.

The chain links TRBV14 to TRBJ1-3, with D possibly being TRBD1 (5 bases). This CDR3 contains 17 residues. Germline V gives CDR1 SGHDN, CDR2 FVKESK. The V end lost 0 bases, the J end lost 0 bases, and 12 bases lay between the germline ends. The CDR3 DNA reads as TGTGCCAGCAGCCAAGATGAGGGACGGATCTCTGGAAACACCATATATTTT. It codes for CASSQDEGRISGNTIYF.

This chain connects TRBV6-5 to TRBJ1-1, with D perhaps TRBD1 (5 bases). This CDR3 has 14 amino acids. CDR1 is MNHEY and CDR2 is SVGAGI in the germline V gene. V shed 8 bases and J shed 1 base, with 14 bases lying between them. The DNA for the CDR3 is TGTGCCAGCGCAATCGGGGGTGGGAACACTGAAGCTTTCTTT. This codes for CASAIGGGNTEAFF.

This clone was recorded once. The chain links TRBV4-3 to TRBJ2-7, with 7 bases matching TRBD1. The CDR3 spans 15 residues. V dropped 4 bases and J dropped 2; count of bases not matched to a gene: 8. Germline V CDR1 and CDR2: LGHNA, YSLEER. The CDR3 loop is CASSPTTGTAYEQYF. Written as DNA, the CDR3 is TGCGCCAGCAGCCCTACCACCGGGACAGCCTACGAGCAGTACTTC.

Worth noting for this clone: One junction end disagrees with the germline gene, perhaps due to a read error. The V gene is TRBV5-6, the J gene TRBJ2-7; 11 bases match TRBD2. Germline V gives CDR1 SGHDT, CDR2 YYEEEE. The CDR3 is 17 amino acids. For the CDR3, the DNA is TGTGCCAGCAGCTTTCTCAGACTAGCGGGACTCTCGTACGGGCAGTACTTC. It encodes CASSFLRLAGLSYGQYF.

This chain connects TRBV11-2 to TRBJ2-1; D is perhaps TRBD1 or TRBD2 (5 bases each). Trimming removed 4 bases at V and 12 bases at J, with 19 bases between. Germline V gene lookup returns CDR1 SGHAT and CDR2 FQNNGV. This CDR3 has 14 residues. CDR3 region: CASSYRRSDLRQFF. CDR3 nucleotides: TGTGCCAGCAGCTACAGGAGGTCAGACTTGAGGCAGTTCTTC.

V gene TRBV6-5 combines with J gene TRBJ1-2; TRBD1 matches at 8 bases. V shed 3 bases, J shed 8 bases, and the junction held 11 bases outside the gene matches. The CDR3 totals 15 residues. Germline assignment: CDR1 MNHEY and CDR2 SVGAGI. DNA of the CDR3: TGTGCCAGCAGTTATCACTCCGACAGGGGAGGAGGCTACACCTTC. Its protein is CASSYHSDRGGGYTF.

The genes are TRBV7-9 and TRBJ1-2; D is perhaps TRBD1 (6 bases). Trimming pared 4 bases from V and 3 bases from J, leaving 9 bases between. This CDR3 is built from 13 residues. Germline V gene sequence: CDR1 SEHNR, CDR2 FQNEAQ (reference sequence). This chain's CDR3 is CASSSGQHYGYTF. CDR3 nucleotide sequence: TGTGCCAGCAGCTCCGGACAGCACTATGGCTACACCTTC.

CDR3 DNA: TGCAGCGTTCGGGCGGCAGAAGAGACCCAGTACTTC. Its translation is CSVRAAEETQYF. The chain links TRBV29-1 to TRBJ2-5, with D unresolved. Trimming stripped 5 bases from V and 3 bases from J, with 10 bases between. The germline gives CDR1 SQVTM, CDR2 ANQGSEA. The CDR3 extends over 12 amino acids.